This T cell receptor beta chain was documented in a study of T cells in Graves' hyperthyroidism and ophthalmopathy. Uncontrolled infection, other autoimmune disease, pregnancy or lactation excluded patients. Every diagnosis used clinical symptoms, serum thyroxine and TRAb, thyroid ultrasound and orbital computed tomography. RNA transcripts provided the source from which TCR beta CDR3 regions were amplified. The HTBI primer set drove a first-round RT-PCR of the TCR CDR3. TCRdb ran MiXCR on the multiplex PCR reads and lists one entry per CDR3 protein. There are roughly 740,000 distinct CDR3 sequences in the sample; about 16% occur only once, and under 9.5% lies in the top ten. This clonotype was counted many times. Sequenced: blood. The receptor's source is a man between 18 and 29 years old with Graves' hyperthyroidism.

This chain's CDR3 is CASFRDLPTEQYF. CDR3 nucleotide sequence: TGTGCCTCCTTTCGGGACCTACCTACGGAGCAGTACTTC. The chain carries TRBV30 and TRBJ2-7; D may correspond to TRBD1 or TRBD2 (5 bases each). Trimming pared 7 bases from V and 7 bases from J, leaving 20 bases between. Germline V CDR1 and CDR2: GTSNPN, SVGIG (reference sequence). The CDR3 is made up of 13 amino acids.